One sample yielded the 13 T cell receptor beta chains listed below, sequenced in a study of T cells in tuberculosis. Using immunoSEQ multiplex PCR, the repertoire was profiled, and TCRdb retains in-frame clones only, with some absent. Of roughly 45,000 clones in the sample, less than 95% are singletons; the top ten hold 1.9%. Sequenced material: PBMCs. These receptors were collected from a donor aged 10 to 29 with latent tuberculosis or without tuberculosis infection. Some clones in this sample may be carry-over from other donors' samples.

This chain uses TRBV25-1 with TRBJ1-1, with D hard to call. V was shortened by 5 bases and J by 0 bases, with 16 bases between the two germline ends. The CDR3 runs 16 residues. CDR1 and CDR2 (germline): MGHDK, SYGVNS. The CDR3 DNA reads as TGTGCCAGCAGTCCACGGGGAGGCATCATGAACACTGAAGCTTTCTTT. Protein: CASSPRGGIMNTEAFF.

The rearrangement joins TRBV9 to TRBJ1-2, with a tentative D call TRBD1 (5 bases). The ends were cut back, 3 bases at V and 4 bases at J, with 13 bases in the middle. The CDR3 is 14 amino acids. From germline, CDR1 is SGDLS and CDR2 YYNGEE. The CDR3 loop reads CASSGNRDSYGYTF. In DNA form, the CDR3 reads TGTGCCAGCAGCGGGAACCGGGACTCCTATGGCTACACCTTC. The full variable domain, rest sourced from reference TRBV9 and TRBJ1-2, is DSGVTQTPKHLITATGQRVTLRCSPRSGDLSVYWYQQSLDQGLQFLIQYYNGEERAKGNILERFSAQQFPDLHSELNLSSLELGDSALYFCASSGNRDSYGYTFGSGTRLTVV.

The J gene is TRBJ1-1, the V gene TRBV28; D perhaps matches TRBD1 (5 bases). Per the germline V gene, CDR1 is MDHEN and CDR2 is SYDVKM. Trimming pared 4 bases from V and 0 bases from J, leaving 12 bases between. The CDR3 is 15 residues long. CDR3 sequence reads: CASSWQGPMNTEAFF. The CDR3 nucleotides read TGTGCCAGCAGTTGGCAGGGCCCCATGAACACTGAAGCTTTCTTT.

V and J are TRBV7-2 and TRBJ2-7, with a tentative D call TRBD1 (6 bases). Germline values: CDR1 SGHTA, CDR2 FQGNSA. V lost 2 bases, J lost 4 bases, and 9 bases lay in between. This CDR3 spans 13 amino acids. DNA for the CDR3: TGTGCCAGCAGCTTACAGGGGCGGTACGAGCAGTACTTC. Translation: CASSLQGRYEQYF.

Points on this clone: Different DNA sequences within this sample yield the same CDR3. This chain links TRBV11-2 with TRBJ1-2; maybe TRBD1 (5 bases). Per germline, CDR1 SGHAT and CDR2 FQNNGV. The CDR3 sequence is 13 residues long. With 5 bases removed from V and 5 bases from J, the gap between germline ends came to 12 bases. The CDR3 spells CASSPRGGYGYTF. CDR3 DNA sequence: TGTGCCAGCAGCCCGCGGGGGGGATATGGCTACACCTTC.

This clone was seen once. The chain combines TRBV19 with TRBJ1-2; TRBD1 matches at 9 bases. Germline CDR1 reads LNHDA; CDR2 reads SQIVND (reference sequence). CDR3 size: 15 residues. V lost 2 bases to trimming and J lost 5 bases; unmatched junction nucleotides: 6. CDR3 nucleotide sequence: TGTGCCAGTAGTATAACCGGGACAGGGTCGTATGGCTACACCTTC. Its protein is CASSITGTGSYGYTF.

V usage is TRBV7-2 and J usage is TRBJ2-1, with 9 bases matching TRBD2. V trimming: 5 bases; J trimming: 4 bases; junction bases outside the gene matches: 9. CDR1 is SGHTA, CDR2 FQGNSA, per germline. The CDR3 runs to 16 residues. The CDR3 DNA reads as TGTGCCAGCAGCCCTTCGATAGCGGGAGCATACAATGAGCAGTTCTTC. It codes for CASSPSIAGAYNEQFF.

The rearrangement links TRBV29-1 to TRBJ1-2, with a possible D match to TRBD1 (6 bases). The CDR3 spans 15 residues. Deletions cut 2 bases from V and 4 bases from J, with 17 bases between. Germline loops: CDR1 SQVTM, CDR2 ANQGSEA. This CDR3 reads CSVEPSTGVFYGYTF. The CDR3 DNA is TGCAGCGTTGAACCCTCGACAGGTGTTTTCTATGGCTACACCTTC.

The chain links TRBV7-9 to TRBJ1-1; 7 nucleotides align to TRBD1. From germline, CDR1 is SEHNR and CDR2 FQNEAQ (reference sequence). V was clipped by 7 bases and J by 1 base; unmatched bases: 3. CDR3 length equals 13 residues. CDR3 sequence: CASTWTGNTEAFF. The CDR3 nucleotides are TGTGCCAGCACCTGGACAGGGAACACTGAAGCTTTCTTT.

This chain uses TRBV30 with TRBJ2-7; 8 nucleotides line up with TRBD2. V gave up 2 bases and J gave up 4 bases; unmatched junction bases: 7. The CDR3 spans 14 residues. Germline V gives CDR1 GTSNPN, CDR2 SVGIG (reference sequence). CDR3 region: CAWSSREGSYEQYF. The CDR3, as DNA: TGTGCCTGGAGTTCCCGGGAGGGCTCGTACGAGCAGTACTTC.

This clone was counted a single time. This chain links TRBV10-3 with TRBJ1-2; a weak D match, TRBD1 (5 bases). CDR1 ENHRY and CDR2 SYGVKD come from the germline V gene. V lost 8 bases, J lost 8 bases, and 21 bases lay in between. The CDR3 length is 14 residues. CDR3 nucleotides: TGTGCCATCGGGGGGGAAGGCCGTTTGGGAGGCTACACCTTC. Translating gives CAIGGEGRLGGYTF.

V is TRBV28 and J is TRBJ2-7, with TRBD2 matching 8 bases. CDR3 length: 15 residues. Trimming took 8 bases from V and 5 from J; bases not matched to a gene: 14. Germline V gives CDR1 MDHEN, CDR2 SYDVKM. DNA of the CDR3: TGTGCCAGCGCGGCCCAGGGGCTAGCGGGCCACGAGCAGTACTTC. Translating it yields CASAAQGLAGHEQYF.

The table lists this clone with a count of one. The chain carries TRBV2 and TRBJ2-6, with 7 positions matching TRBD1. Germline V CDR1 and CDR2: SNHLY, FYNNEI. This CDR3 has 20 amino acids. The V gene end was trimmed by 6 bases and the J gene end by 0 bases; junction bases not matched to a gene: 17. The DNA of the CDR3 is TGTGCCAGCAGGGAGAGGCACGGGACAGCTAAAGGCTCTGGGGCCAACGTCCTGACTTTC. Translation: CASRERHGTAKGSGANVLTF. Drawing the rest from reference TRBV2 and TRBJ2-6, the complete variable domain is EPEVTQTPSHQVTQMGQEVILRCVPISNHLYFYWYRQILGQKVEFLVSFYNNEISEKSEIFDDQFSVERPDGSNFTLKIRSTKLEDSAMYFCASRERHGTAKGSGANVLTFGAGSRLTVL.